The 22 T cell receptor beta chains in this list originate from one sample, sequenced in a study of molecular identifiers for immune sequencing clone quantification. TCRdb reprocessed the PCR reads via MiXCR and lists one record per CDR3 protein. The sample has approximately 500,000 distinct CDR3 sequences; 20% to 25% are singletons. The sequenced sample consisted of naive CD8+ T cells from blood, with Jurkat cell RNA spiked in. This sample's subset: FACS-sorted CD8+CD4-CCR7+CD45RA+ naive T cells. The source of these receptors is a human donor in good health. Some libraries in this study had Jurkat cell RNA spiked in.

In this sample, this clonotype turned up a few times. The chain recombines TRBV20-1 with TRBJ2-5; 8 bases are shared with TRBD2. CDR3 length equals 14 residues. Germline assignment: CDR1 DFQATT and CDR2 SNEGSKA (reference sequence). V lost 3 bases, J lost 3 bases, and 6 bases stayed unmatched. The CDR3 sequence is CSARGPGLEETQYF. The DNA for the CDR3 is TGCAGTGCTAGGGGACCGGGACTAGAAGAGACCCAGTACTTC.

Turning to this clonotype: A read error is possible here, since a much larger clone lies one base away. The V and J genes are TRBV14 and TRBJ1-6; 7 bases are a match to TRBD1. The CDR3 is made up of 14 amino acids. Germline V gene data show CDR1 as SGHDN and CDR2 as FVKESK. DNA for the CDR3: TGTACCAGCAGCCAGACAGGGATCAATTCACCCCTCCACTTT. Its translation is CTSSQTGINSPLHF.

Only a few counts were recorded for this clonotype. J is TRBJ2-7 and V is TRBV5-8; D is perhaps TRBD2 (6 bases). The CDR3 extends over 13 amino acids. The germline V gene has CDR1 SGHTS and CDR2 YDEGEE. Deletions cut 2 bases from V and 5 bases from J, with 11 bases between. In DNA, the CDR3 is TGTGCCAGCAGCTTTTATGGGGAGGACGAGCAGTACTTC. It encodes CASSFYGEDEQYF.

This clonotype turned up a few times. The chain employs TRBV4-3 and TRBJ1-3; D remains unclear. V was cut by 0 bases and J by 5 bases, with 11 bases left in between. Germline V gene data show CDR1 as LGHNA and CDR2 as YSLEER. The CDR3 extends over 15 amino acids. CDR3 sequence (DNA): TGCGCCAGCAGCCAAGAGTTGGGCAGTCGAAACACCATATATTTT. Protein: CASSQELGSRNTIYF.

The chain uses TRBV20-1 and TRBJ1-4; possible D gene TRBD1, 5 bases. Trimming left V 3 bases short and J 8 bases short, with 19 bases between. The CDR3 has 15 residues. Per the germline V gene, CDR1 is DFQATT and CDR2 is SNEGSKA (reference sequence). CDR3 nucleotides: TGCAGTGCTAGCAGCAGGGTTTCGGGTGTAGAAAAACTGTTTTTT. Its translation is CSASSRVSGVEKLFF.

This clonotype turned up a few times. V is TRBV27 and J is TRBJ1-1, with no clear D. The CDR3 spans 14 residues. Looked up from germline, CDR1 is MNHEY and CDR2 is SMNVEV (reference sequence). The V end was cut by 2 bases, the J end by 1 base, with 8 bases between. CDR3 nucleotide sequence: TGTGCCAGCAGTTTAATCCCCAAGAACACTGAAGCTTTCTTT. This encodes CASSLIPKNTEAFF.

Worth noting for this clonotype: This sequence may be a read error, since a much larger clone differs from it by one base. This chain links TRBV27 with TRBJ2-7; 7 nucleotides agree with TRBD1. Germline CDR1 MNHEY, CDR2 SMNVEV (reference sequence). CDR3 size: 14 residues. With 8 bases clipped from V and 2 bases from J, the junction kept 9 bases outside the gene matches. The CDR3 here is CASGQWTGAYEQYF. The DNA for the CDR3 is TGTGCCAGCGGTCAATGGACAGGAGCCTACGAGCAGTACTTC.

This clonotype appeared many times. The CDR3 loop reads CASSFGGGFTDTQYF. The CDR3 coding sequence is TGTGCCAGCAGCTTCGGCGGGGGCTTCACAGATACGCAGTATTTT. The chain recombines TRBV5-6 with TRBJ2-3; maybe TRBD2 (7 bases). The CDR3 is 15 residues long. V was shortened by 2 bases and J by 2 bases, with 12 bases between the two germline ends. Germline loops: CDR1 SGHDT, CDR2 YYEEEE.

In this sample, this clonotype turned up a few times. The gene calls are TRBV4-1 and TRBJ2-1, with 15 bases identical to TRBD2. The CDR3 has 15 residues. CDR1 is MGHRA and CDR2 is YSYEKL in the germline V gene. With 4 bases clipped from V and 12 bases from J, the junction kept 7 bases outside the gene matches. CDR3 in amino acids: CASSRGTSGGLRQFF. CDR3 sequence (DNA): TGCGCCAGCAGCCGGGGGACTAGCGGGGGGTTGAGGCAGTTCTTC.

There are a few counts of this clonotype. The gene calls are TRBV28 and TRBJ1-5, with unresolved D. Looked up from germline, CDR1 is MDHEN and CDR2 is SYDVKM. The germline V and J ends were trimmed by 6 bases and 0 bases, with 15 bases remaining between them. The CDR3 length is 16 residues. The CDR3 spells CASSPPLGDSNQPQHF. CDR3 bases: TGTGCCAGCAGCCCCCCCTTGGGAGATAGCAATCAGCCCCAGCATTTT.

This clonotype has more than one count but fewer than ten. The gene calls are TRBV7-8 and TRBJ2-6; D perhaps matches TRBD2 (6 bases). This CDR3 comprises 17 residues. Germline CDR1 reads SGHVS; CDR2 reads FQNEAQ. The V and J ends lost 3 bases and 0 bases respectively, with 12 bases between them. Here the CDR3 DNA reads TGTGCCAGCAGCTTTTCCCAAGCGGGCTCTGGGGCCAACGTCCTGACTTTC. Translation gives CASSFSQAGSGANVLTF.

The V call is TRBV29-1, the J call TRBJ2-1; D perhaps matches TRBD1 (5 bases). The germline gives CDR1 SQVTM, CDR2 ANQGSEA. The CDR3 consists of 12 residues. Trimming took off 6 bases at V and 7 bases at J, with 13 bases between the two ends. The CDR3 region has the DNA TGCAGCGTACAACTCCAGGGAAATGAGCAGTTCTTC. It specifies CSVQLQGNEQFF.

The genes are TRBV27 and TRBJ2-1; 7 bases are a match to TRBD1. The CDR3 sequence is 16 residues long. V lost 0 bases to trimming and J lost 2 bases; unmatched junction nucleotides: 4. The germline CDR1 and CDR2 sequences are MNHEY and SMNVEV (reference sequence). The CDR3 here is CASSLSSGTAYNEQFF. In nucleotides, the CDR3 is TGTGCCAGCAGTTTATCCTCCGGGACAGCCTACAATGAGCAGTTCTTC.

This chain uses TRBV5-6 with TRBJ2-5; no clear D gene. Germline CDR1 SGHDT, CDR2 YYEEEE. There are 15 residues in the CDR3. Trimming stripped 1 base from V and 2 bases from J, with 12 bases between. In DNA form, the CDR3 reads TGTGCCAGCAGCTTGATAAGGGCCCTACAAGAGACCCAGTACTTC. It is translated as CASSLIRALQETQYF.

The rearrangement joins TRBV6-5 to TRBJ1-5; possible D gene TRBD1, 5 bases. The length of the CDR3 is 11 residues. Per germline, CDR1 MNHEY and CDR2 SVGAGI. The V end was cut by 8 bases, the J end by 7 bases, with 9 bases between. DNA of the CDR3: TGTGCCAGCGGTGGGGCCCAGCCCCAGCATTTT. It encodes CASGGAQPQHF.

This chain joins TRBV30 and TRBJ2-7; D might be TRBD1 (5 bases). The V gene lost 3 bases and the J gene lost 4 bases, with 7 bases spanning the gap. The CDR3 has 11 residues. Germline V lookup: CDR1 GTSNPN, CDR2 SVGIG (reference sequence). CDR3 residues: CAWRTEYEQYF. The CDR3, as DNA: TGTGCCTGGAGGACAGAATACGAGCAGTACTTC.

In this sample, this clonotype turned up a few times. The gene calls are TRBV6-1 and TRBJ2-5, with TRBD2 identical over 9 bases. CDR1 MNHNS and CDR2 SASEGT come from the germline V gene. Germline trimming cut 3 bases from V and 4 bases from J; bases unmatched to any gene: 9. The CDR3 spans 16 residues. The CDR3 spells CASSDIGGGASETQYF. The DNA of the CDR3 is TGTGCCAGCAGTGATATTGGCGGGGGGGCCTCAGAGACCCAGTACTTC.

This clonotype was picked up many times. The rearrangement joins TRBV4-1 to TRBJ1-1, with 11 bases that match TRBD1. The CDR3 spans 16 residues. Trimming at V came to 4 bases and at J to 7 bases, leaving 11 bases not matched to a gene. Germline values: CDR1 MGHRA, CDR2 YSYEKL. CDR3 sequence (DNA): TGCGCCAGCAGCCCCTCCCAGGACAGGGGGCAGTTTGAAGCTTTCTTT. It yields the protein CASSPSQDRGQFEAFF.

This sequence joins TRBV11-2 and TRBJ2-1; TRBD1 matches 9 bases. This CDR3 has 16 amino acids. V was clipped by 4 bases and J by 6 bases; unmatched bases: 10. Looked up from germline, CDR1 is SGHAT and CDR2 is FQNNGV. In nucleotides, the CDR3 is TGTGCCAGCAGCTGGTCCGGGACAGGGTTCGGCAATGAGCAGTTCTTC. Amino acids: CASSWSGTGFGNEQFF.

The sample holds many counts of this clonotype. The chain employs TRBV4-1 and TRBJ1-1; no clear D gene. V was pared by 2 bases and J by 3 bases, with 10 bases between. From germline, CDR1 is MGHRA and CDR2 YSYEKL. The CDR3 runs 14 residues. As DNA, the CDR3 is TGCGCCAGCAGCCAAACATGGGCGGACACTGAAGCTTTCTTT. Protein product: CASSQTWADTEAFF.

This clonotype came up a few times. CDR3 protein: CASAHSPGYEQYF. The CDR3 DNA sequence: TGTGCTAGTGCTCATAGCCCCGGGTACGAGCAGTACTTC. The chain is built from TRBV12-5 and TRBJ2-7, with D unclear. The length of the CDR3 is 13 residues. The germline V gene encodes CDR1 LGHNT and CDR2 FRNRAP. V lost 7 bases to trimming and J lost 4 bases, with 14 bases between them.

Only one count was recorded for this clonotype. This likely comes from a read error, as the CDR3 has no conserved phenylalanine or tryptophan at its end. J is TRBJ2-1 and V is TRBV30, with 13 bases lining up with TRBD2. CDR1 and CDR2 (germline): GTSNPN, SVGIG (reference sequence). V was clipped by 0 bases and J by 7 bases; unmatched bases: 3. This CDR3 has 15 amino acids. The CDR3 nucleotides are TGTGCCTGGAGTGTAGGGACTAGCGGGGTTAATGAGCAGTTCCTC. Translated, it gives CAWSVGTSGVNEQFL.